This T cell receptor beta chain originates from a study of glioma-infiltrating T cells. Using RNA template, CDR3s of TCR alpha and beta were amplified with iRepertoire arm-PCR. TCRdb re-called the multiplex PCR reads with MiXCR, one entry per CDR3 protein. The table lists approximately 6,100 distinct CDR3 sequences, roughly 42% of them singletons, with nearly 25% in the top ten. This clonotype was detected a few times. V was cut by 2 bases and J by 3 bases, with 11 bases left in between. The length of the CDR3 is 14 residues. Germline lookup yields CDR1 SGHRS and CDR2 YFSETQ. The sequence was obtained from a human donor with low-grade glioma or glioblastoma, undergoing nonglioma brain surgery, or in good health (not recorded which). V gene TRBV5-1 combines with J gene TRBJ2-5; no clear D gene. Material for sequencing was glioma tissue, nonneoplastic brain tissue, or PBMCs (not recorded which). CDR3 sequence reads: CASSFRAEEETQYF. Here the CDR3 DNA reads TGCGCCAGCAGCTTCCGAGCAGAGGAAGAGACCCAGTACTTC.